This T cell receptor (beta chain) was recorded in a study of blood T cell repertoires in COVID-19. Background on the study: Samples came from the United States, Italy and Spain, spanning acute and convalescent COVID-19. T cells, B-cell-depleted T cells, or PBMCs provided the cDNA or gDNA that served as material.

Germline loops: CDR1 SQVTM, CDR2 ANQGSEA. The CDR3 is 12 amino acids. Trimming stripped 6 bases from V and 2 bases from J, with 11 bases between. This clone was observed a single time. Authors' data handling: Amplification of reference gene primers was used by the study to estimate nucleated cell counts. The method was immunoSEQ multiplex PCR; TCRdb's version includes in-frame clones alone and lacks a portion of them. For V, J and clone size, that table is used; D and trimming come from the DNA. Of 200,000 to 250,000 clones in the sample, about 90% were seen once. V and J are TRBV29-1 and TRBJ2-7; no clear D. The sequencing sample was made of peripheral blood. The clonotype originates from a man younger than 40 with acute or convalescent COVID-19. CDR3 nucleotide sequence: TGCAGCGTCCCCGTGGCAGCCTACGAGCAGTACTTC. Protein product: CSVPVAAYEQYF.